The 16 T cell receptor beta chains listed next were all sequenced from one sample in a study of blood T cell repertoires in COVID-19. TCRdb's copy holds only in-frame clones and misses some; the assay was immunoSEQ multiplex PCR. Here the sample spans some 100,000 clones, about nine tenths being singletons. Sequencing input: peripheral blood. These receptors were obtained from a man in his 70s who had recovered from COVID-19.

V usage is TRBV5-5 and J usage is TRBJ2-7, with D possibly matching TRBD2 (5 bases). The CDR3 contains 14 residues. The germline V gene has CDR1 SGHKS and CDR2 YYEKEE (reference sequence). Trimming shortened V by 0 bases and J by 2 bases, and 9 bases separated the two germline ends. DNA for the CDR3: TGTGCCAGCAGCTTGGGGTCCGGGACCTACGAGCAGTACTTC. Protein: CASSLGSGTYEQYF.

The V call is TRBV5-5, the J call TRBJ2-5; 8 nucleotides align to TRBD1. Unmatched junction bases numbered 11, after V lost 0 bases and J lost 7 bases. This CDR3 spans 16 amino acids. The germline gives CDR1 SGHKS, CDR2 YYEKEE (reference sequence). The CDR3 DNA is TGTGCCAGCAGCTTGGGAACAGGGGGTGAGCCGGGGACCCAGTACTTC. Encoded protein: CASSLGTGGEPGTQYF.

This clone was detected once. The J gene is TRBJ2-3, the V gene TRBV28, with 9 bases matching TRBD1. CDR1 is MDHEN, CDR2 SYDVKM, per germline. Unmatched junction bases numbered 8, after V lost 5 bases and J lost 2 bases. This CDR3 has 16 amino acids. The CDR3 bases are TGTGCCAGCAGTACGTCCGGGACAGGGTCCACAGATACGCAGTATTTT. It is translated as CASSTSGTGSTDTQYF.

The CDR3 DNA follows: TGTGCCTGGAGCCCCCTAGCGTCTAGCACAGATACGCAGTATTTT. The encoded protein is CAWSPLASSTDTQYF. This chain uses TRBV30 with TRBJ2-3, with D possibly matching TRBD2 (6 bases). The length of the CDR3 is 15 residues. Trimming removed 3 bases from V and 0 bases from J, with 13 bases in between. Per the germline V gene, CDR1 is GTSNPN and CDR2 is SVGIG (reference sequence). The whole variable domain, remainder taken from reference TRBV30 and TRBJ2-3, is SQTIHQWPATLVQPVGSPLSLECTVEGTSNPNLYWYRQAAGRGLQLLFYSVGIGQISSEVPQNLSASRPQDRQFILSSKKLLLSDSGFYLCAWSPLASSTDTQYFGPGTRLTVL.

The CDR3 spells CASSSPTRSPHRAQYF. The DNA for the CDR3 is TGTGCCAGCAGTTCCCCGACTAGATCTCCCCATCGGGCGCAGTATTTT. The chain is built from TRBV27 and TRBJ2-3, with D possibly matching TRBD2 (6 bases). Germline CDR1 and CDR2: MNHEY and SMNVEV (reference sequence). V lost 4 bases and J 10 bases, leaving 24 bases between the germline ends. CDR3 size: 16 residues.

This chain links TRBV6-2 or TRBV6-3 with TRBJ1-1, with D possibly being TRBD1 (6 bases). This CDR3 is built from 15 residues. Trimming left V 5 bases short and J 5 bases short, with 18 bases between. The germline gives CDR1 MNHEY, CDR2 SVGEGT. Here the CDR3 reads CASSTHRARVTEAFF. CDR3 in DNA: TGTGCCAGCAGTACCCACAGGGCCCGGGTGACTGAAGCTTTCTTT.

The V call is TRBV9, the J call TRBJ2-2, with TRBD2 as a possible D gene (5 bases). The CDR3 is 15 residues long. Germline V gene data show CDR1 as SGDLS and CDR2 as YYNGEE. Trimming removed 0 bases from V and 0 bases from J, with 6 bases in between. CDR3 amino acids: CASSVAGTNTGELFF. The CDR3 DNA sequence: TGTGCCAGCAGCGTAGCGGGAACGAACACCGGGGAGCTGTTTTTT.

The chain has TRBV5-1 and TRBJ2-1; perhaps TRBD1 as D (6 bases). Trimming removed 2 bases from V and 9 bases from J, with 9 bases in between. The CDR3 is made up of 12 amino acids. From germline, CDR1 is SGHRS and CDR2 YFSETQ. DNA for the CDR3: TGCGCCAGCAGCTTTGAGGGGGTTGAGCAGTTCTTC. It codes for CASSFEGVEQFF.

V is TRBV28 and J is TRBJ1-2; D unresolved. The germline V gene encodes CDR1 MDHEN and CDR2 SYDVKM. Trimming shortened V by 4 bases and J by 8 bases, and 8 bases separated the two germline ends. The CDR3 consists of 11 residues. CDR3 sequence reads: CASSSLPGYTF. The CDR3 DNA reads as TGTGCCAGCAGTTCCCTTCCCGGCTACACCTTC.

As regards this clone: Other DNA sequences of this sample code for an identical CDR3. The chain couples TRBV29-1 to TRBJ1-2; D gene ambiguous. Germline V gives CDR1 SQVTM, CDR2 ANQGSEA. The CDR3 contains 12 residues. Trimming removed 4 bases at V and 8 bases at J, with 14 bases between. The chain's CDR3 is CSVVGQDEGYTF. The DNA for the CDR3 is TGCAGCGTTGTTGGTCAGGATGAAGGCTACACCTTC.

This chain uses TRBV7-9 with TRBJ2-3; TRBD2 matches 8 bases. Germline CDR1 SEHNR, CDR2 FQNEAQ (reference sequence). The CDR3 is 16 residues long. The ends lost 4 bases at V and 2 bases at J; junction bases unmatched: 8. CDR3 coding DNA: TGTGCCAGCAGCTCCCGGGGGGGGATTTCCACAGATACGCAGTATTTT. Protein product: CASSSRGGISTDTQYF.

The chain combines TRBV2 with TRBJ1-1, with TRBD1 matching 11 bases. This CDR3 has 14 amino acids. With 6 bases clipped from V and 3 bases from J, the junction kept 3 bases outside the gene matches. Germline CDR1 and CDR2: SNHLY and FYNNEI. Written as DNA, the CDR3 is TGTGCCAGCAGACAGGACAGGGGGCACACTGAAGCTTTCTTT. Amino acid sequence: CASRQDRGHTEAFF.

The chain couples TRBV9 to TRBJ1-3; no firm D call. V lost 0 bases to trimming and J lost 0 bases, with 13 bases between them. Germline CDR1 SGDLS, CDR2 YYNGEE. This CDR3 has 17 residues. In DNA, the CDR3 is TGTGCCAGCAGCGTAGGCCCGGGTCCAACCTCTGGAAACACCATATATTTT. Its translation is CASSVGPGPTSGNTIYF. The whole variable domain, remainder taken from reference TRBV9 and TRBJ1-3, is DSGVTQTPKHLITATGQRVTLRCSPRSGDLSVYWYQQSLDQGLQFLIQYYNGEERAKGNILERFSAQQFPDLHSELNLSSLELGDSALYFCASSVGPGPTSGNTIYFGEGSWLTVV.

There are a few counts of this clone. Other DNA sequences of this sample code for an identical CDR3. The genes are TRBV28 and TRBJ2-3, with 9 bases identical to TRBD2. The V segment lost 4 bases and the J segment 0 bases; nucleotides outside the gene matches: 5. Germline V gene lookup returns CDR1 MDHEN and CDR2 SYDVKM. The CDR3 totals 16 residues. The CDR3 spells CASSSSSGTSTDTQYF. In DNA, the CDR3 is TGTGCCAGCAGTTCCTCTAGCGGGACTAGCACAGATACGCAGTATTTT. The variable domain in full, with the rest retrieved from reference TRBV28 and TRBJ2-3, is DVKVTQSSRYLVKRTGEKVFLECVQDMDHENMFWYRQDPGLGLRLIYFSYDVKMKEKGDIPEGYSVSREKKERFSLILESASTNQTSMYLCASSSSSGTSTDTQYFGPGTRLTVL.

The rearrangement uses TRBV6-6 and TRBJ2-3; 10 bases are a match to TRBD2. The CDR3 has 15 residues. J lost 2 bases, V lost 5 bases, and 4 bases had no gene match. Germline lookup yields CDR1 MNHNY and CDR2 SVGAGI (reference sequence). CDR3 bases: TGTGCCAGCAGTGGACTAGCGGACCTCACAGATACGCAGTATTTT. This sequence encodes CASSGLADLTDTQYF.

The chain joins TRBV18 to TRBJ1-6; TRBD1 agrees at 9 bases. In germline, CDR1 is KGHSH, CDR2 LQKENI. Losses at the gene ends were 5 bases for V and 11 bases for J; bases not matched to a gene: 13. CDR3 size: 16 residues. The CDR3 sequence is CASSAWTGAVYAPLHF. The DNA of the CDR3 is TGTGCCAGCTCAGCCTGGACAGGGGCTGTATATGCACCCCTCCACTTT.